The 25 T cell receptor beta chains below all came from one sample that was sequenced in a study of T cells in Graves' hyperthyroidism and ophthalmopathy. Template material for amplifying TCR beta CDR3 regions consisted of RNA transcripts. The HTBI primer set drove a first-round RT-PCR of the TCR CDR3. One entry per CDR3 protein, called by TCRdb with MiXCR from the multiplex PCR reads. The table lists 600,000 or so distinct CDR3 sequences, roughly 15% of them singletons. The sample comprised blood. These TCRs come from a woman aged 45-60 years with Graves' ophthalmopathy.

This clonotype has a count of ten or more. The chain has TRBV20-1 and TRBJ1-1; no definite D call. CDR3 length equals 13 residues. V dropped 0 bases and J dropped 0 bases, with 5 bases sitting between them. CDR1 is DFQATT and CDR2 is SNEGSKA in the germline V gene (reference sequence). The CDR3 loop reads CSARDPMNTEAFF. CDR3 coding DNA: TGCAGTGCTAGAGACCCGATGAACACTGAAGCTTTCTTT.

This clonotype was seen ten or more times. The V and J genes are TRBV6-2 or TRBV6-3 and TRBJ2-7; 11 bases are shared with TRBD2. CDR3 length: 15 amino acids. With V trimmed by 4 bases and J by 4 bases, 6 bases remained unmatched. The germline gives CDR1 MNHEY, CDR2 SVGEGT. This chain's CDR3 is CASSWRRTSGYEQYF. The DNA for the CDR3 is TGTGCCAGCAGTTGGCGAAGGACTAGCGGGTACGAGCAGTACTTC.

The J gene is TRBJ2-1, the V gene TRBV9; maybe TRBD2 (6 bases). The CDR3 has 16 amino acids. Trimming removed 4 bases at V and 5 bases at J, with 19 bases between. The germline gives CDR1 SGDLS, CDR2 YYNGEE. The CDR3 DNA follows: TGTGCCAGCAGCCTCCTGGGGGGTATTAAAGACAATGAGCAGTTCTTC. Its translation is CASSLLGGIKDNEQFF.

This clonotype was seen many times. The chain carries TRBV28 and TRBJ1-5; D not resolved. The CDR3 is 17 residues long. The germline V gene encodes CDR1 MDHEN and CDR2 SYDVKM. Trimming stripped 3 bases from V and 2 bases from J, with 17 bases between. The CDR3: CASSLYEWRVGNQPQHF. CDR3 coding DNA: TGTGCCAGCAGTTTGTATGAGTGGAGGGTCGGCAATCAGCCCCAGCATTTT.

This clonotype has only one observation. The chain links TRBV15 to TRBJ2-5, with TRBD2 matching over 13 bases. CDR1 and CDR2 (germline): LNHNV, YYDKDF (reference sequence). V shed 4 bases, J shed 4 bases, and the junction held 9 bases outside the gene matches. This CDR3 region has 17 residues. CDR3 sequence: CATSTGLAGEGGETQYF. In nucleotides, the CDR3 is TGTGCCACCAGCACCGGACTAGCGGGAGAGGGAGGAGAGACCCAGTACTTC.

V and J are TRBV14 and TRBJ2-2, with TRBD2 matching 8 bases. Trimming at V came to 0 bases and at J to 5 bases, leaving 8 bases not matched to a gene. From germline, CDR1 is SGHDN and CDR2 FVKESK. The CDR3 spans 17 residues. The CDR3 sequence: CASSQEEVAGKTGELFF. In nucleotides, the CDR3 is TGTGCCAGCAGCCAAGAAGAGGTAGCGGGAAAGACCGGGGAGCTGTTTTTT.

This clonotype was seen many times. The chain has TRBV7-2 and TRBJ2-1, with 12 bases lining up with TRBD2. The ends lost 4 bases at V and 8 bases at J; junction bases unmatched: 12. Per the germline V gene, CDR1 is SGHTA and CDR2 is FQGNSA. The CDR3 is made up of 17 amino acids. The CDR3 DNA follows: TGTGCCAGCAGCTCTTTTGGGCTAGCGGGAGGGCCCGATGAGCAGTTCTTC. Amino acids: CASSSFGLAGGPDEQFF.

The rearrangement uses TRBV14 and TRBJ1-1; 9 bases fit TRBD1. The CDR3 spans 14 residues. The trim removed 2 bases at V and 6 bases at J, leaving 4 bases unmatched. Germline assignment: CDR1 SGHDN and CDR2 FVKESK. In DNA, the CDR3 is TGTGCCAGCAGCCAATGGGGACAGGGCTCTGAAGCTTTCTTT. Residues: CASSQWGQGSEAFF.

A remark on this clonotype: A much larger clonotype is one base distant, so this may be a read error. The chain joins TRBV28 to TRBJ1-2, with unresolved D. V lost 3 bases and J 0 bases, leaving 11 bases between the germline ends. The germline V gene has CDR1 MDHEN and CDR2 SYDVKM. The CDR3 runs to 15 residues. In DNA, the CDR3 is TGTGCCAGCAGTTTCCCAGGCCGAGCTAACTATGGCTACACCTTC. This codes for CASSFPGRANYGYTF.

This clonotype was seen many times. V gene TRBV6-2 or TRBV6-3 combines with J gene TRBJ2-7; 11 nucleotides agree with TRBD2. Germline-derived CDR1 and CDR2 are MNHEY and SVGEGT. V shed 7 bases and J 6 bases; nucleotides not matched to a gene: 11. The CDR3 extends over 15 amino acids. As DNA, the CDR3 is TGTGCCAGCATATCGCTAGCGGGAGGAGTAGGCGAGCAGTACTTC. Translation: CASISLAGGVGEQYF.

This clonotype was seen ten or more times. The chain employs TRBV6-1 and TRBJ2-1; possible D gene TRBD1, 5 bases. Germline CDR1 is MNHNS and CDR2 is SASEGT. Trimming shortened V by 6 bases and J by 9 bases, and 18 bases separated the two germline ends. The CDR3 spans 14 residues. The CDR3 DNA sequence: TGTGCCAGCAGCCATGGGGCAGGGAAAGGTGAGCAGTTCTTC. It specifies CASSHGAGKGEQFF.

This clonotype was counted between two and nine times. The chain recombines TRBV4-1 with TRBJ1-1; D might be TRBD1 (5 bases). The V gene lost 1 base and the J gene lost 6 bases, with 12 bases spanning the gap. The CDR3 loop spans 14 amino acids. Germline lookup yields CDR1 MGHRA and CDR2 YSYEKL. Here the CDR3 reads CASSQAGRVAEAFF. The CDR3 DNA is TGCGCCAGCAGCCAAGCCGGCAGGGTGGCTGAAGCTTTCTTT.

The chain carries TRBV13 and TRBJ2-7; TRBD2 matches at 15 bases. V lost 5 bases, J lost 3 bases, and 8 bases stayed unmatched. This CDR3 region has 17 residues. The germline CDR1 and CDR2 sequences are PRHDT and FYEKMQ (reference sequence). This chain's CDR3 is CASSGGLAGGSNYEQYF. CDR3 bases: TGTGCCAGCAGCGGGGGACTAGCGGGAGGATCCAACTACGAGCAGTACTTC.

This clonotype was observed a handful of times. V is TRBV27 and J is TRBJ1-2, with TRBD1 identical over 9 bases. The germline gives CDR1 MNHEY, CDR2 SMNVEV (reference sequence). V lost 5 bases and J lost 2; bases outside the gene matches: 3. The CDR3 consists of 14 residues. This CDR3 is CASSIGTGNYGYTF. The CDR3 bases are TGTGCCAGCAGTATAGGGACAGGGAACTATGGCTACACCTTC.

The rearrangement uses TRBV29-1 and TRBJ2-1; 14 bases agree with TRBD2. Germline assignment: CDR1 SQVTM and CDR2 ANQGSEA. This CDR3 region has 15 residues. Germline trimming cut 6 bases from V and 3 bases from J; bases unmatched to any gene: 4. The CDR3 DNA follows: TGCAGCGTAGACGGGACTAGCGGGGGCTACAATGAGCAGTTCTTC. Its translation is CSVDGTSGGYNEQFF.

This clonotype was picked up a small number of times. This chain joins TRBV11-2 and TRBJ2-1, with 12 bases identical to TRBD2. The CDR3 consists of 16 residues. Germline V CDR1 and CDR2: SGHAT, FQNNGV. V lost 4 bases, J lost 7 bases, and 8 bases stayed unmatched. CDR3 region: CASSSGLAGVRNEQFF. In DNA, the CDR3 is TGTGCCAGCAGCTCGGGACTAGCGGGCGTTCGGAATGAGCAGTTCTTC.

This clonotype was observed at least ten times. The chain has TRBV10-3 and TRBJ2-3; 10 bases align to TRBD2. The CDR3 is 16 amino acids. The J segment lost 0 bases and the V segment lost 7 bases, leaving 7 bases of the junction unmatched. Per germline, CDR1 ENHRY and CDR2 SYGVKD. CDR3 coding DNA: TGTGCCATCACCACATCGGGACTAGCGAGCACAGATACGCAGTATTTT. It specifies CAITTSGLASTDTQYF.

This clonotype appeared a few times. Germline is not matched at one junction end, which may reflect a read error. The chain has TRBV7-9 and TRBJ2-5; D may be TRBD2 (7 bases). This CDR3 comprises 17 residues. CDR1 is SEHNR, CDR2 FQNEAQ, per germline (reference sequence). CDR3 in DNA: TGTGCCAGCAGCTCCATCAGGGGAGGGGGATCCCAAAAGACCCAGTACTTC. It translates to CASSSIRGGGSQKTQYF.

This clonotype was picked up a small number of times. The chain couples TRBV11-3 to TRBJ2-1; TRBD2 agrees at 8 bases. Losses at the gene ends were 0 bases for V and 5 bases for J; bases not matched to a gene: 6. CDR3 size: 16 residues. CDR1 and CDR2 from the germline V gene are SGHNT and YENEEA. DNA for the CDR3: TGTGCCAGCAGCTTAGATGTCGGGAGGGCAAACAATGAGCAGTTCTTC. Amino acids: CASSLDVGRANNEQFF.

This chain links TRBV10-2 with TRBJ2-3, with 8 bases that match TRBD2. The ends lost 9 bases at V and 1 base at J; junction bases unmatched: 6. Germline V lookup: CDR1 WSHSY, CDR2 SAAADI. The CDR3 has 14 residues. The CDR3 here is CASRGGPRTDTQYF. The CDR3 nucleotides are TGCGCCAGTCGGGGGGGCCCCCGCACAGATACGCAGTATTTT.

There are many counts of this clonotype. The chain couples TRBV19 to TRBJ2-7, with TRBD2 matching over 7 bases. V trimming: 7 bases; J trimming: 2 bases; junction bases outside the gene matches: 8. The germline V gene has CDR1 LNHDA and CDR2 SQIVND (reference sequence). This CDR3 region has 14 residues. CDR3: CASTGGSPTYEQYF. As DNA, the CDR3 is TGTGCCAGTACCGGCGGGAGTCCGACCTACGAGCAGTACTTC.

J is TRBJ1-1 and V is TRBV29-1; D not certain. The germline gives CDR1 SQVTM, CDR2 ANQGSEA. Between the trimmed V and J ends, which lost 5 bases and 0 bases, there was a span of 10 bases. This CDR3 is built from 13 residues. The CDR3 nucleotides read TGCAGCGTTCGAGGAGTTATGAACACTGAAGCTTTCTTT. Residues: CSVRGVMNTEAFF.

This clonotype was found many times. V is TRBV20-1 and J is TRBJ2-7, with 10 bases identical to TRBD2. Germline CDR1 and CDR2: DFQATT and SNEGSKA (reference sequence). Trimming at V came to 4 bases and at J to 0 bases, leaving 3 bases not matched to a gene. This CDR3 has 14 amino acids. The CDR3 loop is CSATRTSGSYEQYF. The CDR3 nucleotides are TGCAGTGCTACCCGGACTAGCGGCTCCTACGAGCAGTACTTC.

This clonotype appeared a few times. The gene calls are TRBV29-1 and TRBJ2-1; D not resolved. The V end was cut by 6 bases, the J end by 9 bases, with 9 bases between. The CDR3 totals 10 residues. In germline, CDR1 is SQVTM, CDR2 ANQGSEA. This CDR3 reads CSVLEAEQFF. The CDR3 DNA follows: TGCAGCGTCTTAGAGGCTGAGCAGTTCTTC.

This clonotype appeared many times. The J gene is TRBJ1-2, the V gene TRBV28; 9 bases match TRBD1. Germline trimming cut 6 bases from V and 5 bases from J; bases unmatched to any gene: 10. CDR3 length: 15 residues. The germline V gene has CDR1 MDHEN and CDR2 SYDVKM. Here the CDR3 DNA reads TGTGCCAGCAGCAAGACAGGGGGGACTCGTTATGGCTACACCTTC. The encoded protein is CASSKTGGTRYGYTF.